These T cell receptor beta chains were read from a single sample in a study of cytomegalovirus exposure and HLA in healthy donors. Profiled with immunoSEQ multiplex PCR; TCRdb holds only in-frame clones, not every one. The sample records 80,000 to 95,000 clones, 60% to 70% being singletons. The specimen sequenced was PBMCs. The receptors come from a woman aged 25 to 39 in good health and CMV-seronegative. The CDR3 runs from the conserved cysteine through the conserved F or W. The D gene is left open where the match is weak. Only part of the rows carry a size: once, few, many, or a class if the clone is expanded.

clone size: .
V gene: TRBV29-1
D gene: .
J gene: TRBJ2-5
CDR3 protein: CSVAGTGIETQYF
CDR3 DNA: TGCAGCGTTGCGGGAACAGGGATAGAGACCCAGTACTTC

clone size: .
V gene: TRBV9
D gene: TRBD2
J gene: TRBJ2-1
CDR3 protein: CASSLNLAGGVNEQFF
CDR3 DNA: TGTGCCAGCAGCCTCAATCTAGCGGGAGGGGTCAATGAGCAGTTCTTC

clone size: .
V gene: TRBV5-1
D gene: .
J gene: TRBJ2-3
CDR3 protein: CASSLSSEYTDTQYF
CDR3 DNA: TGCGCCAGCAGCTTGTCTAGCGAATACACGGATACGCAGTATTTT

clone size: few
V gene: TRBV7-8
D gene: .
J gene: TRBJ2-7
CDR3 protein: CASSLQGSSPYEQYF
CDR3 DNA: TGTGCCAGCAGCTTACAGGGCAGTTCTCCCTACGAGCAGTACTTC

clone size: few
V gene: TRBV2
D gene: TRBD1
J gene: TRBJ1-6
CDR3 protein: CASSGTGINSPLHF
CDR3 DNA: TGTGCCAGCAGCGGGACAGGGATCAATTCACCCCTCCACTTT

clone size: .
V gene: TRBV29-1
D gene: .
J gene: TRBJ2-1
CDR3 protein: CSVARIDYNEQFF
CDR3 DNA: TGCAGCGTTGCCAGGATTGACTACAATGAGCAGTTCTTC

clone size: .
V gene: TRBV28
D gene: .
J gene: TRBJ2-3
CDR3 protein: CASPKTVPGTPMADTQYF
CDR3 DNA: TGTGCCAGCCCTAAGACTGTCCCGGGGACTCCCATGGCCGATACGCAGTATTTT

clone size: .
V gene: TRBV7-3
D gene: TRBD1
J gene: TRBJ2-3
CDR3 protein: CASSKGQGPDTQYF
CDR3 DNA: TGTGCCAGCAGCAAAGGACAGGGGCCAGATACGCAGTATTTT

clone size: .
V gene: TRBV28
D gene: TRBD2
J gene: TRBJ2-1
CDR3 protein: CASSPTSGTSGTLKGQFF
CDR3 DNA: TGTGCCAGCAGCCCAACCTCCGGGACTAGCGGGACACTAAAGGGTCAGTTCTTC

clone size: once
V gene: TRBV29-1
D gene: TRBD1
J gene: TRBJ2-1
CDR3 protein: CSVGAGTGAYNEQFF
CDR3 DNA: TGCAGCGTTGGCGCAGGGACAGGGGCCTACAATGAGCAGTTCTTC

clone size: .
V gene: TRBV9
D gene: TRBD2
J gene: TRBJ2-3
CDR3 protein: CASSVADQRGAGGTDTQYF
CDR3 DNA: TGTGCCAGCAGCGTAGCTGATCAGCGGGGGGCGGGAGGAACAGATACGCAGTATTTT

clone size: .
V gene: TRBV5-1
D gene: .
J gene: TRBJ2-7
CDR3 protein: CASSLGDRGKQYF
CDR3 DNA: TGCGCCAGCAGCTTGGGGGATCGGGGGAAGCAGTACTTC

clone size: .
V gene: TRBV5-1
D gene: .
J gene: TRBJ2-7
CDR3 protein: CASSLGVGADFYEQYF
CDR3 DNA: TGCGCCAGCAGCTTGGGGGTGGGAGCGGACTTCTACGAGCAGTACTTC

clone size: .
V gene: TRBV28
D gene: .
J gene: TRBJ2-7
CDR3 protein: CASSSPGYEQYF
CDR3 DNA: TGTGCCAGCAGTTCCCCAGGGTACGAGCAGTACTTC

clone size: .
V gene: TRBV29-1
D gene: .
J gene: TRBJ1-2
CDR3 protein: CSDLGLGYTF
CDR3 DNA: TGCAGCGATTTGGGGCTGGGCTACACCTTC

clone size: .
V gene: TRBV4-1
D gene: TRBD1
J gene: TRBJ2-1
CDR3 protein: CASSQAGQGYNEQFF
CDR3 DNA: TGCGCCAGCAGCCAAGCGGGACAGGGTTACAATGAGCAGTTCTTC

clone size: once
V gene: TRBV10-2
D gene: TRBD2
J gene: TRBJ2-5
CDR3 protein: CASRLAGEETQYF
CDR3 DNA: TGCGCCAGCCGCCTAGCGGGGGAAGAGACCCAGTACTTC

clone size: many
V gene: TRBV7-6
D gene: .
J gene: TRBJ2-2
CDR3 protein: CASSPRVGEYPGELFF
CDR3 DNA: TGTGCCAGCAGCCCACGTGTGGGAGAGTATCCCGGGGAGCTGTTTTTT

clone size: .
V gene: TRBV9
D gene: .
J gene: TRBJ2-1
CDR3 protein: CASSVEYRNNEQFF
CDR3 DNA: TGTGCCAGCAGCGTAGAATACAGGAACAATGAGCAGTTCTTC

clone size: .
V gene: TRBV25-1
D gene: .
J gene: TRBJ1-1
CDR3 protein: CASDNGGMNTEAFF
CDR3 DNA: TGTGCCAGTGACAATGGGGGGATGAACACTGAAGCTTTCTTT

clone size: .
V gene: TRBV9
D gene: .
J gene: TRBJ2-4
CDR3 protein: CASSVGWGRASAGRNIQYF
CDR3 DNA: TGTGCCAGCAGCGTAGGGTGGGGAAGGGCGTCAGCCGGGAGAAACATTCAGTACTTC

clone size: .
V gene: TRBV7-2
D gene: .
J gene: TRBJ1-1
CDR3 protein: CASSLDRVNTEAFF
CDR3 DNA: TGTGCCAGCAGCTTAGACAGGGTGAACACTGAAGCTTTCTTT

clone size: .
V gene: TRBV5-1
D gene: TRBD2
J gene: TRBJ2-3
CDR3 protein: CASSPGSGGVTDTQYF
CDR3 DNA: TGCGCCAGCAGCCCGGGCAGCGGGGGTGTCACAGATACGCAGTATTTT

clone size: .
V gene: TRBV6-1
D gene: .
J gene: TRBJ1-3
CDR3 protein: CASSDRHSGNTIYF
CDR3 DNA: TGTGCCAGCAGTGACAGGCACTCTGGAAACACCATATATTTT

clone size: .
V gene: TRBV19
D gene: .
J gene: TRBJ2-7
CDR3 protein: CASSSQTPPYEQYF
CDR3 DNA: TGTGCCAGTAGTAGCCAGACACCCCCCTACGAGCAGTACTTC

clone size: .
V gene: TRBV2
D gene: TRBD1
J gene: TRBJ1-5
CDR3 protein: CASTGTDQNQPQHF
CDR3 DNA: TGTGCCAGCACGGGGACAGATCAAAATCAGCCCCAGCATTTT

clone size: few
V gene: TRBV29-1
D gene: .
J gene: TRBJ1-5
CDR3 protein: CSVQTPGSQPQHF
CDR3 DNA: TGCAGCGTCCAAACCCCGGGAAGTCAGCCCCAGCATTTT

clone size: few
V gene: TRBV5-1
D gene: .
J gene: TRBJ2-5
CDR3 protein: CASSPGGLPEETQYF
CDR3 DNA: TGCGCCAGCAGCCCCGGGGGGCTTCCCGAAGAGACCCAGTACTTC

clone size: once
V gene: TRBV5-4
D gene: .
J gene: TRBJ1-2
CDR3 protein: CASSLVVRGREGYTF
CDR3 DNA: TGTGCCAGCAGCTTGGTTGTCAGGGGTCGAGAGGGCTACACCTTC

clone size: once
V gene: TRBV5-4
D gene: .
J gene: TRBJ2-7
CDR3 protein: CASSPWGGYEQYF
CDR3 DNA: TGTGCCAGCAGCCCCTGGGGAGGATACGAACAGTACTTC

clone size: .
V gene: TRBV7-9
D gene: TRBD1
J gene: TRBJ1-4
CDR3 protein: CASSSTHWGTGLEKLFF
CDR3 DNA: TGTGCCAGCAGCTCGACCCATTGGGGGACAGGGCTTGAAAAACTGTTTTTT

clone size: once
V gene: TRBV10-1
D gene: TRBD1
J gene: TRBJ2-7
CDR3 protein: CASSESTGYEQYF
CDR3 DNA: TGCGCCAGCAGTGAGTCGACAGGGTACGAGCAGTACTTC

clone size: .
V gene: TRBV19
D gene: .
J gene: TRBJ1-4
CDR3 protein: CASSIRTVNEKLFF
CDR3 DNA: TGTGCCAGTAGTATCCGGACAGTAAATGAAAAACTGTTTTTT